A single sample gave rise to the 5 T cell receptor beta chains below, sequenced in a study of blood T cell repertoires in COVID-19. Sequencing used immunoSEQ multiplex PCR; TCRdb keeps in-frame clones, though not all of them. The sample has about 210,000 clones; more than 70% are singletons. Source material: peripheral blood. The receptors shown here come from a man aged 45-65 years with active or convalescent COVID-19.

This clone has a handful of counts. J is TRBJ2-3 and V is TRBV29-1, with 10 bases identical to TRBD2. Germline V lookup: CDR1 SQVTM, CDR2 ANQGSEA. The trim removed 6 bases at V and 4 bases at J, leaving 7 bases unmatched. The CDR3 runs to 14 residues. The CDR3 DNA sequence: TGCAGCGTACCCAATAGCGGGAGGTCAGATACGCAGTATTTT. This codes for CSVPNSGRSDTQYF.

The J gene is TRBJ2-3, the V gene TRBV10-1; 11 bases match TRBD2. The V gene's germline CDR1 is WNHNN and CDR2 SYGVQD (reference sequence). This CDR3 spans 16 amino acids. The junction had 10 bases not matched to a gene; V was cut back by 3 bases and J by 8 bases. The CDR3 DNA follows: TGCGCCAGCAGTGAAAGGGCTAGCGGGAGGCCGGGTACGCAGTATTTT. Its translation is CASSERASGRPGTQYF.

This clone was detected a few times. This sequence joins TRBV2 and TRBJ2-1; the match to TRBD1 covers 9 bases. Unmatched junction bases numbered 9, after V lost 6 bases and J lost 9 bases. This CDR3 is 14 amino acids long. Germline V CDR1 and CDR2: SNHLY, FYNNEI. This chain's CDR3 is CASSPRQGGIEQFF. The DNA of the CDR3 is TGTGCCAGCAGCCCTCGACAGGGGGGGATTGAGCAGTTCTTC. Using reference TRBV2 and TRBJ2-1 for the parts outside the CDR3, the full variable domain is EPEVTQTPSHQVTQMGQEVILRCVPISNHLYFYWYRQILGQKVEFLVSFYNNEISEKSEIFDDQFSVERPDGSNFTLKIRSTKLEDSAMYFCASSPRQGGIEQFFGPGTRLTVL.

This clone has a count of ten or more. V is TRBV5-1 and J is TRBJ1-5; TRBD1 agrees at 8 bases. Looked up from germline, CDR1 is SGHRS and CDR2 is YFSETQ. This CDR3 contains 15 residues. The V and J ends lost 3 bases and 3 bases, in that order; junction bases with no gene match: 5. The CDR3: CASSWGTGLNQPQHF. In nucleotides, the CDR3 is TGCGCCAGCAGCTGGGGGACAGGCCTCAATCAGCCCCAGCATTTT. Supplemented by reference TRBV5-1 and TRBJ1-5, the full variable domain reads KAGVTQTPRYLIKTRGQQVTLSCSPISGHRSVSWYQQTPGQGLQFLFEYFSETQRNKGNFPGRFSGRQFSNSRSEMNVSTLELGDSALYLCASSWGTGLNQPQHFGDGTRLSIL.

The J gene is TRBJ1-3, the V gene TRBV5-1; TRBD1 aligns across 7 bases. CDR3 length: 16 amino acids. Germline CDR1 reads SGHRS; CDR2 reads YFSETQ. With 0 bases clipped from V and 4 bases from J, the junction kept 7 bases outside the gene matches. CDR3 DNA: TGCGCCAGCAGCTTGGGGCCGACAGGGACCGGAAACACCATATATTTT. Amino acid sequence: CASSLGPTGTGNTIYF.